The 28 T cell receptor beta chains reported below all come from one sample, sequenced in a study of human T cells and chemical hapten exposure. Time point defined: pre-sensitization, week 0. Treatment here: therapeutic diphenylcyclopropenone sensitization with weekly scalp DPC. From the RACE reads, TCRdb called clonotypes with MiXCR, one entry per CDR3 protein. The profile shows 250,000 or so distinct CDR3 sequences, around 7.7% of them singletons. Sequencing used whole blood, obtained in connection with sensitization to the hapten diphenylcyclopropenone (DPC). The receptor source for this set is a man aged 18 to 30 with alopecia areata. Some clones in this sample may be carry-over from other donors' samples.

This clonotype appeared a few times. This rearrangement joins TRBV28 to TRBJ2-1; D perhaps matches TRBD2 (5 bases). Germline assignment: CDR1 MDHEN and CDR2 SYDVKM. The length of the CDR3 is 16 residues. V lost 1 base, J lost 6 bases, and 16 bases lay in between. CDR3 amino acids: CASSLLAGVRGNEQFF. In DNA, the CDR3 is TGTGCCAGCAGTTTATTGGCCGGGGTACGGGGCAATGAGCAGTTCTTC.

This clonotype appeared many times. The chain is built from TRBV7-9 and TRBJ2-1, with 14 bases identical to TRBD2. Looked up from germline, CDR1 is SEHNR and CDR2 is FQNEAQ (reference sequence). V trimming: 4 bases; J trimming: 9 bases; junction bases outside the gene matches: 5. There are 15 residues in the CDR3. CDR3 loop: CASSSGTSGGGEQFF. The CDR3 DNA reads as TGTGCCAGCAGCTCCGGGACTAGCGGGGGAGGTGAGCAGTTCTTC.

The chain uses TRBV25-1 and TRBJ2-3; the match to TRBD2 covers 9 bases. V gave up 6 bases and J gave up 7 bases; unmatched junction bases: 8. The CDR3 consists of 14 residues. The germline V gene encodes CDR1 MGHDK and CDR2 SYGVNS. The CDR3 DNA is TGTGCCAGCAGCGAGGCGGGGGGGCGAAATACGCAGTATTTT. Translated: CASSEAGGRNTQYF.

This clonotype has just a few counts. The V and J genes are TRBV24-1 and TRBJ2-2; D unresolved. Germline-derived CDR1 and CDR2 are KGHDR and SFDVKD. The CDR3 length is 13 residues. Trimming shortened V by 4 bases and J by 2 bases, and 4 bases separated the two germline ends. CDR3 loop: CATSEVNTGELFF. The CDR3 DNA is TGTGCCACCAGTGAGGTTAACACCGGGGAGCTGTTTTTT.

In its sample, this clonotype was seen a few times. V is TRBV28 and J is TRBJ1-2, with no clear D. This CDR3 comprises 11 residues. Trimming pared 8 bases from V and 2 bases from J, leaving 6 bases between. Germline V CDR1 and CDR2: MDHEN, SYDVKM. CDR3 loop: CASQTNYGYTF. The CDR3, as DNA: TGTGCCAGCCAGACCAACTATGGCTACACCTTC.

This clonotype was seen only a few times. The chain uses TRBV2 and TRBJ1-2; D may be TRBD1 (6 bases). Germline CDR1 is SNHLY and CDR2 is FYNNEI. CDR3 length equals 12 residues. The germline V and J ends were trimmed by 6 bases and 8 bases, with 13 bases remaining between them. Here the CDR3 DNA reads TGTGCCAGCAGACAGGGTCGGAACGGCTACACCTTC. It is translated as CASRQGRNGYTF.

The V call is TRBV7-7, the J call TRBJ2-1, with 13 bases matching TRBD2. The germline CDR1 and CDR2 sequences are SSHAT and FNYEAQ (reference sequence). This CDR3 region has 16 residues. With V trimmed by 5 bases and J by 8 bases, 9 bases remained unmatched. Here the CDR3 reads CASSRTTSGGADEQFF. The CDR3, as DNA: TGTGCCAGCAGCCGGACAACTAGCGGGGGGGCCGATGAGCAGTTCTTC. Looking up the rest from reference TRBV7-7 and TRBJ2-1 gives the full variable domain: GAGVSQSPRYKVTKRGQDVTLRCDPISSHATLYWYQQALGQGPEFLTYFNYEAQPDKSGLPSDRFSAERPEGSISTLTIQRTEQRDSAMYRCASSRTTSGGADEQFFGPGTRLTVL.

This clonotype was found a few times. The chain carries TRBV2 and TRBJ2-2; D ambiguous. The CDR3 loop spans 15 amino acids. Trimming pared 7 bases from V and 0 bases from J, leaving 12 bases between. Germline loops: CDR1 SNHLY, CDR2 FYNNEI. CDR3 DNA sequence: TGTGCCAGCAAGACGGCACTCTCGAACACCGGGGAGCTGTTTTTT. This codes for CASKTALSNTGELFF. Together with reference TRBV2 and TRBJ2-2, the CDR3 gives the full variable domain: EPEVTQTPSHQVTQMGQEVILRCVPISNHLYFYWYRQILGQKVEFLVSFYNNEISEKSEIFDDQFSVERPDGSNFTLKIRSTKLEDSAMYFCASKTALSNTGELFFGEGSRLTVL.

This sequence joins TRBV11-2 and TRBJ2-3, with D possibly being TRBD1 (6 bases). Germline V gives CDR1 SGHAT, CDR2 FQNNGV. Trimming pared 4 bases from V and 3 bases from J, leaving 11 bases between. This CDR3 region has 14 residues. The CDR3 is CASSYHTGTDTQYF. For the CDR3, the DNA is TGTGCCAGCAGCTACCATACAGGGACAGATACGCAGTATTTT.

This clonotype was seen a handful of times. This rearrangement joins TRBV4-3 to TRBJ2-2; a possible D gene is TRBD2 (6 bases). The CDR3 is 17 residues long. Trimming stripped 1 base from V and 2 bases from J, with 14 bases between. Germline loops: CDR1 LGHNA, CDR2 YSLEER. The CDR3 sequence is CASSQGDGGPNTGELFF. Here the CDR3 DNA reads TGCGCCAGCAGCCAAGGAGACGGGGGACCTAACACCGGGGAGCTGTTTTTT.

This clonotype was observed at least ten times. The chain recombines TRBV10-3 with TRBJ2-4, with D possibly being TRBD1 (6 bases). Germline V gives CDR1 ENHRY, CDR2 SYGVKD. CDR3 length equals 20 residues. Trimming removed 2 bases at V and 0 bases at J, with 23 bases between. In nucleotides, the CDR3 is TGTGCCATCAGTGAGCAGATTGGACAGCTCCAAATCGGAGCCAAAAACATTCAGTACTTC. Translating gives CAISEQIGQLQIGAKNIQYF.

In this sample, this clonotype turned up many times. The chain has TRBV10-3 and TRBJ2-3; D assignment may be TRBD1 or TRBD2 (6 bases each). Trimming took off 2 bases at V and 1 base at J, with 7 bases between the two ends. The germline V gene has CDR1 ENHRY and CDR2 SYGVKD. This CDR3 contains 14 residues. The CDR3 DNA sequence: TGTGCCATCAGTGAGGGGGGGCGCACAGATACGCAGTATTTT. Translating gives CAISEGGRTDTQYF.

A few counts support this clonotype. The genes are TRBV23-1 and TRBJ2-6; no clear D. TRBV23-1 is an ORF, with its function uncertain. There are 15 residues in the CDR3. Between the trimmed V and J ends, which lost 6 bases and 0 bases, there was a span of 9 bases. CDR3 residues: CASRAECSGANVLTF. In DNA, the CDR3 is TGCGCCAGCAGGGCTGAGTGCTCTGGGGCCAACGTCCTGACTTTC.

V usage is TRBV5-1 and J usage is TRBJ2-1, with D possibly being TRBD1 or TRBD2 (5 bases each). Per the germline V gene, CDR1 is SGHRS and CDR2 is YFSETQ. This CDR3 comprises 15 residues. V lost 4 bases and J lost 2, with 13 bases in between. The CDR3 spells CASSNGGGPYNEQFF. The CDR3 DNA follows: TGCGCCAGCAGCAATGGGGGTGGACCCTACAATGAGCAGTTCTTC.

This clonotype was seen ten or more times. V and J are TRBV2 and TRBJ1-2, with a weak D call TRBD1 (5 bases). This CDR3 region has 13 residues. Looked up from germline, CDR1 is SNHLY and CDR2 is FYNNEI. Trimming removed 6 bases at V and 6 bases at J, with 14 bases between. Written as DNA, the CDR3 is TGTGCCAGCAGAAAGGAGCAGGGCCATGGCTACACCTTC. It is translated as CASRKEQGHGYTF.

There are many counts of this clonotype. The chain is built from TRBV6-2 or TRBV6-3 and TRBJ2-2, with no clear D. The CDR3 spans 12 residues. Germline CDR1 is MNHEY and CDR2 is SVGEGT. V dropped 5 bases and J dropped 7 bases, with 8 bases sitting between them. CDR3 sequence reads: CASSRTYGELFF. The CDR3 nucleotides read TGTGCCAGCAGTCGTACCTACGGGGAGCTGTTTTTT.

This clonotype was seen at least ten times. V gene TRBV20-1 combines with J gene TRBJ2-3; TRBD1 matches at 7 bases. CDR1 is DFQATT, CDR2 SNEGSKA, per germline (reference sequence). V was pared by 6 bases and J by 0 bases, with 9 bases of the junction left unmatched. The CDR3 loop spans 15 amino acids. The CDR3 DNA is TGCAGTGCAAATCCCGGGACAGCTAGCACAGATACGCAGTATTTT. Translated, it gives CSANPGTASTDTQYF.

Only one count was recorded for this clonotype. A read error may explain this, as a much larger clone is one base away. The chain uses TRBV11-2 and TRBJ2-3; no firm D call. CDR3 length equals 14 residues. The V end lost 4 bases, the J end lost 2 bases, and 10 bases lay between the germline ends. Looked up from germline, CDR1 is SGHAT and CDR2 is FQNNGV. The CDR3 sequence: CASSSTHDTDTQYF. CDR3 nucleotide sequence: TGTGCCAGCAGCTCAACACACGACACAGATACGCAGTATTTT.

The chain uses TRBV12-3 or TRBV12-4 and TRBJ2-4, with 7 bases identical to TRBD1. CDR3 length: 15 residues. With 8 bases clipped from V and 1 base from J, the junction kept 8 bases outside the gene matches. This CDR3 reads CASGPEGAAKNIQYF. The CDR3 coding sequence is TGTGCCAGCGGGCCAGAGGGGGCGGCCAAAAACATTCAGTACTTC.

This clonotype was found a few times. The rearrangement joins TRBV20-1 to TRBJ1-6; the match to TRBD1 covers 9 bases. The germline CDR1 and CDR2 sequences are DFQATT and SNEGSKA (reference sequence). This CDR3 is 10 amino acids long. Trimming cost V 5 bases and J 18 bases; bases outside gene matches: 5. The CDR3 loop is CSASGTGTHF. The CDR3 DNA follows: TGCAGTGCTTCCGGGACAGGGACCCACTTT.

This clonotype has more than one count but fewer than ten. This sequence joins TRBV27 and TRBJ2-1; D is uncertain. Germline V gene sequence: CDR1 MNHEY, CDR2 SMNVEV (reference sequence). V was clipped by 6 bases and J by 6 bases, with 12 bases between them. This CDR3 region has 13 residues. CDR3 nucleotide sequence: TGTGCCAGCAGCCCTGGGCGTCGCAATGAGCAGTTCTTC. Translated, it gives CASSPGRRNEQFF.

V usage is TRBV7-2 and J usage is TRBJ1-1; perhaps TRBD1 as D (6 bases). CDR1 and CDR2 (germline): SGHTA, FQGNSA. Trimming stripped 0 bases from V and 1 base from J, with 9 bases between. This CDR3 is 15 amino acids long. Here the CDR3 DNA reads TGTGCCAGCAGCTTAGCGGACAGCAGGAACACTGAAGCTTTCTTT. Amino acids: CASSLADSRNTEAFF.

DNA of the CDR3: TGTGCCACTTTTGCTCAAGGGGACACCGGGGAGCTGTTTTTT. Encoded protein: CATFAQGDTGELFF. This rearrangement joins TRBV10-3 to TRBJ2-2; D may be TRBD1 (5 bases). CDR3 length equals 14 residues. Trimming shortened V by 10 bases and J by 3 bases, and 15 bases separated the two germline ends. Germline-derived CDR1 and CDR2 are ENHRY and SYGVKD.

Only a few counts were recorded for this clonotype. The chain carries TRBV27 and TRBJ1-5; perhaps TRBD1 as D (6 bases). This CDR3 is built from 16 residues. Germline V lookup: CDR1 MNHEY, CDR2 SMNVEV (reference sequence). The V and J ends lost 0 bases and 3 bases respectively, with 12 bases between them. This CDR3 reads CASSLSFGGHNQPQHF. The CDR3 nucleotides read TGTGCCAGCAGTTTATCTTTTGGGGGCCACAATCAGCCCCAGCATTTT.

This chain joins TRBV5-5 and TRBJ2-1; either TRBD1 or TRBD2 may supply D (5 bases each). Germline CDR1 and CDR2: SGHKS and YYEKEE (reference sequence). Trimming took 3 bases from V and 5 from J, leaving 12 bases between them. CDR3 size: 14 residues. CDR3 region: CASSSWGSNNEQFF. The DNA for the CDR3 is TGTGCCAGCAGCTCATGGGGGTCTAACAATGAGCAGTTCTTC.

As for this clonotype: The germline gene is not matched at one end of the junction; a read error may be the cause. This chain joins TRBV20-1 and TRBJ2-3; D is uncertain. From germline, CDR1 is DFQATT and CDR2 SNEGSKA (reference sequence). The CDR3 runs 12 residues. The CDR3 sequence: CSAAPSLDTQCF. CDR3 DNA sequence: TGCAGTGCTGCTCCCTCCCTGGATACGCAGTGTTTT.

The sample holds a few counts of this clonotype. The CDR3 nucleotides are TGTGCCAGCAGCTTATGGGTCCGGAACACCGGGGAGCTGTTTTTT. It is translated as CASSLWVRNTGELFF. The chain couples TRBV7-8 to TRBJ2-2; D call uncertain. Germline values: CDR1 SGHVS, CDR2 FQNEAQ. The germline V and J ends were trimmed by 2 bases and 1 base, with 8 bases remaining between them. This CDR3 is 15 amino acids long.

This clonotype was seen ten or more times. CDR3 nucleotide sequence: TGTGCCAGCAGCCCGGAGCTGGGGGAGAACACTGAAGCTTTCTTT. Amino acids: CASSPELGENTEAFF. The chain joins TRBV7-9 to TRBJ1-1, with D tentatively TRBD1 (5 bases). Deletions cut 5 bases from V and 1 base from J, with 14 bases between. The germline V gene has CDR1 SEHNR and CDR2 FQNEAQ (reference sequence). The CDR3 covers 15 residues.